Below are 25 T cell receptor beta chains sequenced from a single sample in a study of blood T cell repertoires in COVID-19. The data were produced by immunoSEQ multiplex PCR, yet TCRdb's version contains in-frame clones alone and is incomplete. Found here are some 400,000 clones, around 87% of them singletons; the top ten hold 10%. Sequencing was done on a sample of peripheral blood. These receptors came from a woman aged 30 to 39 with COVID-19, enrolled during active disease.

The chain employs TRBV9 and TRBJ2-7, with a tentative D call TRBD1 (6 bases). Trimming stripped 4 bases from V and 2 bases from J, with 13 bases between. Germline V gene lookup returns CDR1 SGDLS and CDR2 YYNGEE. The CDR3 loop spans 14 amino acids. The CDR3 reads CASSPGAQTYEQYF. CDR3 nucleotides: TGTGCCAGCAGCCCAGGGGCCCAGACCTACGAGCAGTACTTC.

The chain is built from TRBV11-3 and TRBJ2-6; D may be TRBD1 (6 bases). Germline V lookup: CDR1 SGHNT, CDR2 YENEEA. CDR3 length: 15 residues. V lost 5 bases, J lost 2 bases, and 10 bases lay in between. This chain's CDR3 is CASSTGQTGANVLTF. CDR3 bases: TGTGCCAGCAGCACCGGACAGACTGGGGCCAACGTCCTGACTTTC.

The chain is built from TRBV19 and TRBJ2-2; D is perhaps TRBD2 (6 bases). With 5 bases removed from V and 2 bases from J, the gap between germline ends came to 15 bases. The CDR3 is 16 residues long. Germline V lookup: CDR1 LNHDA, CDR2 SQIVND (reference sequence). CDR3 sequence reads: CASSVTLATNTGELFF. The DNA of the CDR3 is TGTGCCAGTAGTGTAACGCTAGCGACAAACACCGGGGAGCTGTTTTTT.

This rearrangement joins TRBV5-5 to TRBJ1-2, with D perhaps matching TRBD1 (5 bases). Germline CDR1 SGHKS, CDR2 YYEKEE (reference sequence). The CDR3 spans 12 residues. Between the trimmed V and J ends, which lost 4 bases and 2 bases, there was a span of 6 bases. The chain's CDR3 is CASSRQNYGYTF. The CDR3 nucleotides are TGTGCCAGCAGCCGACAGAACTATGGCTACACCTTC.

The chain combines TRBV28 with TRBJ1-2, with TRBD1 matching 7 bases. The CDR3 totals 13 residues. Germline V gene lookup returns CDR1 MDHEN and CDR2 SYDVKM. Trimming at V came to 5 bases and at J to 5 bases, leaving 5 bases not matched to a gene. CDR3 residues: CASSGPTGYGYTF. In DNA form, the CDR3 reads TGTGCCAGCAGTGGTCCGACAGGGTATGGCTACACCTTC.

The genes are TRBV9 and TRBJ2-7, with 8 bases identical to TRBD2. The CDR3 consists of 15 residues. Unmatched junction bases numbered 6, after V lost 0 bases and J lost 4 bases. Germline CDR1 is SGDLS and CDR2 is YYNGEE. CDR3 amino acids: CASSVATGGLYEQYF. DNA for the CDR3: TGTGCCAGCAGCGTAGCCACGGGAGGGCTGTACGAGCAGTACTTC.

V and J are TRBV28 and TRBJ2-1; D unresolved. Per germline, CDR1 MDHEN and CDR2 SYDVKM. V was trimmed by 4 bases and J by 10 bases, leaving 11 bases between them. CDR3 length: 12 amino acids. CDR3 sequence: CASSYSWREQFF. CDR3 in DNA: TGTGCCAGCAGTTATTCTTGGAGAGAGCAGTTCTTC.

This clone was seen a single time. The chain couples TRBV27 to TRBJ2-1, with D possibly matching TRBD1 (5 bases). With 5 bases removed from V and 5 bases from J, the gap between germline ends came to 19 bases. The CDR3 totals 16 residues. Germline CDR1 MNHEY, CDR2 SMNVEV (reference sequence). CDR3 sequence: CASSPMGWGVHNEQFF. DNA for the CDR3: TGTGCCAGCAGTCCTATGGGGTGGGGCGTCCACAATGAGCAGTTCTTC.

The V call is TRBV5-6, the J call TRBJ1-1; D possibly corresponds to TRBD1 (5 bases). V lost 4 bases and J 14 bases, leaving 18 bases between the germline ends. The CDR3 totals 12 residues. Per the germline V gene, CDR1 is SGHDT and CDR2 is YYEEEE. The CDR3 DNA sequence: TGTGCCAGCAGCATACGCACGGTGACAGCGTTCTTT. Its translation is CASSIRTVTAFF.

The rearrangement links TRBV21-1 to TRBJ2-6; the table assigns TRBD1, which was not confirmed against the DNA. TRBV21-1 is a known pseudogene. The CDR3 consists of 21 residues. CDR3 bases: TGTGCCAGCAGCAAAGAAGCAACAGGGGCAACTCTGAACTCTGGGGCCAACGTCCTGACTTTC. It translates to CASSKEATGATLNSGANVLTF.

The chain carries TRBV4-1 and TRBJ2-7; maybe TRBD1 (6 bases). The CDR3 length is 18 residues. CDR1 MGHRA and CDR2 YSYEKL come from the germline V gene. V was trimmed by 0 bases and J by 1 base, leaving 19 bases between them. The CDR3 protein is CASSQDNLAQDRSYEQYF. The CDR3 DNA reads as TGCGCCAGCAGCCAAGATAATCTTGCCCAAGACAGGTCCTACGAGCAGTACTTC.

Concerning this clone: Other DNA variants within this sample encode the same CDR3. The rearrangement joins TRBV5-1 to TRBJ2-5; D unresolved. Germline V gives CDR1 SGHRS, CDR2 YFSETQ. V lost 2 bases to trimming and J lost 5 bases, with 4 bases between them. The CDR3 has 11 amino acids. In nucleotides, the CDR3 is TGCGCCAGCAGCTTACAGGAGACCCAGTACTTC. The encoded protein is CASSLQETQYF. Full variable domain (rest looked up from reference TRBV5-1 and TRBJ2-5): KAGVTQTPRYLIKTRGQQVTLSCSPISGHRSVSWYQQTPGQGLQFLFEYFSETQRNKGNFPGRFSGRQFSNSRSEMNVSTLELGDSALYLCASSLQETQYFGPGTRLLVL.

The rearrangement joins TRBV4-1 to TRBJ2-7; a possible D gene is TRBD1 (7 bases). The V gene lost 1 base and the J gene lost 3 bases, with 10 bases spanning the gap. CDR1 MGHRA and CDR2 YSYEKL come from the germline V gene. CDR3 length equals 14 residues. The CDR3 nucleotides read TGCGCCAGCAGCCAAGTTCAGGGGGGCTACGAGCAGTACTTC. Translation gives CASSQVQGGYEQYF.

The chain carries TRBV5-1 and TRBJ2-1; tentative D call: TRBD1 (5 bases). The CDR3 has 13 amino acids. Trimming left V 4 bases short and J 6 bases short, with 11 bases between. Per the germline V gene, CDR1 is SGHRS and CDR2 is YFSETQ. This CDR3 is CASSLDIFNEQFF. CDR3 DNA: TGCGCCAGCAGCCTGGACATCTTCAATGAGCAGTTCTTC.

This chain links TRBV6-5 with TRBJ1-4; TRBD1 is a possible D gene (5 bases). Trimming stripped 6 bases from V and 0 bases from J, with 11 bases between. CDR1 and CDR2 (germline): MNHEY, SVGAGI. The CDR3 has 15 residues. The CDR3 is CASRADRPTNEKLFF. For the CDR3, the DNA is TGTGCCAGCAGAGCCGACAGACCAACTAATGAAAAACTGTTTTTT.

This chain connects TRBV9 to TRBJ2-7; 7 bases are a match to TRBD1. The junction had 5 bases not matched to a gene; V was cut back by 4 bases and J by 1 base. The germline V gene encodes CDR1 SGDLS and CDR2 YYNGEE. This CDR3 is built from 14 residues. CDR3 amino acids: CASSPWDSSYEQYF. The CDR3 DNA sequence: TGTGCCAGCAGCCCCTGGGACAGTTCCTACGAGCAGTACTTC.

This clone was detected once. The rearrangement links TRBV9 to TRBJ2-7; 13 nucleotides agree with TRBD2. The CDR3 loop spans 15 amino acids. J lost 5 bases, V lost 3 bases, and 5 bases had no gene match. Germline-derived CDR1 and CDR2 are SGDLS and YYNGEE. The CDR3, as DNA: TGTGCCAGCAGCGGCGGGGGGACTAGCGGGAACGAGCAGTACTTC. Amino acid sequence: CASSGGGTSGNEQYF. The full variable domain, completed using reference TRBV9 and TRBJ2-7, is DSGVTQTPKHLITATGQRVTLRCSPRSGDLSVYWYQQSLDQGLQFLIQYYNGEERAKGNILERFSAQQFPDLHSELNLSSLELGDSALYFCASSGGGTSGNEQYFGPGTRLTVT.

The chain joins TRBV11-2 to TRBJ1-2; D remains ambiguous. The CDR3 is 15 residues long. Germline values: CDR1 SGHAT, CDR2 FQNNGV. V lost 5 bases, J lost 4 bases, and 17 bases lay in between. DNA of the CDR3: TGTGCCAGCAGCCCACCGTATGAACGGGGCTATGGCTACACCTTC. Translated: CASSPPYERGYGYTF.

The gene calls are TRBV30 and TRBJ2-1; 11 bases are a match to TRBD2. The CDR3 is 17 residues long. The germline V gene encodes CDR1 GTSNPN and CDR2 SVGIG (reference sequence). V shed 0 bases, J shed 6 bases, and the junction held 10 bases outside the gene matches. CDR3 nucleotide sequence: TGTGCCTGGAGTGTACAACTAGCGGGAGCTCGCGGCAATGAGCAGTTCTTC. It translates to CAWSVQLAGARGNEQFF. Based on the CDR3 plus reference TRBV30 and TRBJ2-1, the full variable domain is SQTIHQWPATLVQPVGSPLSLECTVEGTSNPNLYWYRQAAGRGLQLLFYSVGIGQISSEVPQNLSASRPQDRQFILSSKKLLLSDSGFYLCAWSVQLAGARGNEQFFGPGTRLTVL.

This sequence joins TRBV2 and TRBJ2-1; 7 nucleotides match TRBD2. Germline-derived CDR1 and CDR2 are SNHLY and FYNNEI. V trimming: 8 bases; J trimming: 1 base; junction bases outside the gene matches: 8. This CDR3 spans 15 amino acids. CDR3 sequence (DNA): TGTGCCAGCGGCCGGGGGGTTAGGTCCTACAATGAGCAGTTCTTC. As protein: CASGRGVRSYNEQFF.

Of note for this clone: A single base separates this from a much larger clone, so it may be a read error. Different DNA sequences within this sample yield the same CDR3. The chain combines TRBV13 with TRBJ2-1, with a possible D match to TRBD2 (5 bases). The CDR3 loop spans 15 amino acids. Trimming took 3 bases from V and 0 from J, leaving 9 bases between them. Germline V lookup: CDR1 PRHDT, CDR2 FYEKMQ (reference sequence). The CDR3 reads CASSFGGSSYNEQFF. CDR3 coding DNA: TGTGCCAGCAGCTTCGGTGGGAGCTCCTACAATGAGCAGTTCTTC.

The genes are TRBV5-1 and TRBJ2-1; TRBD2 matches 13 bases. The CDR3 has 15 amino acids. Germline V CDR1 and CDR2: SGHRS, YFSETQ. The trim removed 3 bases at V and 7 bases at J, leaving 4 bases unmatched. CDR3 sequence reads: CASSSGLAGENEQFF. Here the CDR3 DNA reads TGCGCCAGCAGCTCCGGACTAGCGGGAGAGAATGAGCAGTTCTTC.

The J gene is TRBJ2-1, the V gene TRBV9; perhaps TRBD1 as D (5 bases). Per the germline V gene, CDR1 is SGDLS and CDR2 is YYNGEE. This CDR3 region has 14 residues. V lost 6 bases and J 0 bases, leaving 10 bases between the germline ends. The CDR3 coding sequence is TGTGCCAGCACCACAGGTCTCTCCTACAATGAGCAGTTCTTC. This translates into CASTTGLSYNEQFF.

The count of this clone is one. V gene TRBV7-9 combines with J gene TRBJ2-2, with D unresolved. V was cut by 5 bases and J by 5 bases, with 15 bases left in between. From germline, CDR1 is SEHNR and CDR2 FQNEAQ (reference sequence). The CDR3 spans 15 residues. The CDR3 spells CASSLAQVGTGELFF. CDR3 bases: TGTGCCAGCAGCCTTGCTCAGGTTGGGACCGGGGAGCTGTTTTTT.

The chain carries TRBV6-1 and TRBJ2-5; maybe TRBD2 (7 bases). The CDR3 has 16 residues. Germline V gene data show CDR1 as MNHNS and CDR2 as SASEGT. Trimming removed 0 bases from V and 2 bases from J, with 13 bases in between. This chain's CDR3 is CASSEAWGRGQETQYF. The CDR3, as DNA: TGTGCCAGCAGTGAAGCCTGGGGGAGGGGGCAAGAGACCCAGTACTTC.